The rows below give T cell receptor beta chains drawn from one sample of a study of blood T cell repertoires in COVID-19. TCRdb's copy holds only in-frame clones and misses some; the assay was immunoSEQ multiplex PCR. The data contain approximately 190,000 clones, 84% of them singletons. The specimen sequenced was peripheral blood. The source is a human donor in a cohort sampled during active COVID-19. Both conserved end residues are part of each CDR3. Each record gives: V gene, D gene, clone size, J gene, CDR3 protein, CDR3 DNA. A D gene is named only where the DNA matches it firmly. Where a row states a size, it is once, few, many or the class of an expanded clone; other rows omit it.

V: TRBV2
D: -
size: -
J: TRBJ2-3
CDR3: CASSPVQDTQYF
DNA: TGTGCCAGCAGTCCAGTCCAAGATACGCAGTATTTT

V: TRBV28
D: -
size: many
J: TRBJ2-2
CDR3: CASSLNSRGLNTGELFF
DNA: TGTGCCAGCAGTTTAAATAGCCGTGGTTTGAATACCGGGGAGCTGTTTTTT

V: TRBV7-2
D: TRBD2
size: -
J: TRBJ2-5
CDR3: CASSLTALAPKETQYF
DNA: TGTGCCAGCAGCTTAACGGCACTAGCGCCTAAAGAGACCCAGTACTTC

V: TRBV6-5
D: -
size: -
J: TRBJ2-4
CDR3: CASTNRRSDKNIQYF
DNA: TGTGCCAGCACCAACAGACGGTCCGACAAAAACATTCAGTACTTC

V: TRBV19
D: -
size: once
J: TRBJ2-1
CDR3: CASSIGSGSYNEQFF
DNA: TGTGCCAGTAGTATAGGAAGCGGGTCTTACAATGAGCAGTTCTTC

V: TRBV10-3
D: -
size: -
J: TRBJ1-3
CDR3: CAISGTGSAGNTIYF
DNA: TGTGCCATCAGTGGAACAGGGTCGGCCGGAAACACCATATATTTT

V: TRBV13
D: -
size: -
J: TRBJ2-5
CDR3: CASSLAEETQYF
DNA: TGTGCCAGCAGCTTAGCAGAAGAGACCCAGTACTTC

V: TRBV2
D: -
size: -
J: TRBJ1-2
CDR3: CASSEPGAGYTF
DNA: TGTGCCAGCAGTGAACCAGGCGCTGGCTACACCTTC

V: TRBV5-6
D: TRBD2
size: -
J: TRBJ2-5
CDR3: CASSLVAGEETQYF
DNA: TGTGCCAGCAGCTTGGTAGCGGGGGAAGAGACCCAGTACTTC

V: TRBV5-1
D: TRBD1
size: -
J: TRBJ2-4
CDR3: CASSLRTGQGENIQYF
DNA: TGCGCCAGCAGCTTAAGGACAGGGCAAGGGGAAAACATTCAGTACTTC

V: TRBV5-1
D: -
size: -
J: TRBJ1-2
CDR3: CASSLASSGTPYGYTF
DNA: TGCGCCAGCAGCTTGGCATCTTCAGGAACGCCTTATGGCTACACCTTC

V: TRBV19
D: TRBD1
size: -
J: TRBJ2-5
CDR3: CASRETGIRETQYF
DNA: TGTGCCAGTAGGGAGACAGGGATTAGGGAGACCCAGTACTTC

V: TRBV10-3
D: TRBD1
size: -
J: TRBJ2-1
CDR3: CAISSGTGRGEQFF
DNA: TGTGCCATCAGTTCCGGGACAGGGAGGGGTGAGCAGTTCTTC

V: TRBV29-1
D: TRBD1
size: -
J: TRBJ2-5
CDR3: CSIGQGLLGVETQYF
DNA: TGCAGCATAGGACAGGGGTTGTTGGGGGTGGAGACCCAGTACTTC

V: TRBV6-6
D: TRBD1
size: -
J: TRBJ2-1
CDR3: CASTQGAADNEQFF
DNA: TGTGCCAGCACCCAGGGGGCGGCTGACAATGAGCAGTTCTTC

V: TRBV11-2
D: -
size: -
J: TRBJ2-1
CDR3: CASSLISLNNEQFF
DNA: TGTGCCAGCAGCTTAATTTCCCTAAACAATGAGCAGTTCTTC

V: TRBV12-3/TRBV12-4
D: -
size: -
J: TRBJ1-1
CDR3: CASSSRQYTEAFF
DNA: TGTGCCAGCAGTTCTCGACAGTACACTGAAGCTTTCTTT

V: TRBV5-5
D: TRBD2
size: -
J: TRBJ2-2
CDR3: CASSPELAGAGELFF
DNA: TGTGCCAGCAGCCCCGAACTAGCGGGAGCCGGGGAGCTGTTTTTT

V: TRBV24-1
D: -
size: -
J: TRBJ1-1
CDR3: CATSASVNTEAFF
DNA: TGTGCCACCAGTGCCAGCGTGAACACTGAAGCTTTCTTT

V: TRBV4-1
D: TRBD2
size: -
J: TRBJ2-4
CDR3: CASSQGGERGRYKNIQYF
DNA: TGCGCCAGCAGCCAAGGGGGGGAGCGGGGGAGGTATAAAAACATTCAGTACTTC

V: TRBV6-1
D: -
size: -
J: TRBJ2-7
CDR3: CASSEALQRTPWDEQYF
DNA: TGTGCCAGCAGTGAAGCGCTTCAGCGGACCCCTTGGGACGAGCAGTACTTC

V: TRBV29-1
D: TRBD1
size: once
J: TRBJ1-1
CDR3: CSVRGAATEAFF
DNA: TGCAGCGTCAGGGGGGCAGCTACTGAAGCTTTCTTT

V: TRBV6-2/TRBV6-3
D: -
size: -
J: TRBJ1-5
CDR3: CASSDDSTYQPQHF
DNA: TGTGCCAGCAGCGACGACAGCACTTATCAGCCCCAGCATTTT